These 29 T cell receptor beta chains were all obtained from the same sample, sequenced in a study of PD-L1 blockade in urothelial cancer. The time point was: pretreatment peripheral blood. Here immunoSEQ multiplex PCR was the method, and the copy in TCRdb shows in-frame clones only, minus some. The repertoire holds some 65,000 clones, with under 90% as singletons. The source was PBMCs, collected around atezolizumab (anti-PD-L1) treatment. All receptors derive from a man in his 70s with urothelial cancer.

This clone was observed a single time. V usage is TRBV5-8 and J usage is TRBJ2-3, with D possibly matching TRBD1 (5 bases). The CDR3 totals 16 residues. The V gene lost 0 bases and the J gene lost 0 bases, with 11 bases spanning the gap. Germline lookup yields CDR1 SGHTS and CDR2 YDEGEE. The CDR3 spells CASSLAGSASTDTQYF. Written as DNA, the CDR3 is TGTGCCAGCAGCTTGGCAGGGTCGGCTAGCACAGATACGCAGTATTTT.

V and J are TRBV4-2 and TRBJ2-1; 11 bases are a match to TRBD2. The CDR3 has 19 amino acids. V dropped 1 base and J dropped 8; count of bases not matched to a gene: 16. Germline loops: CDR1 LGHNA, CDR2 YNFKEQ. DNA for the CDR3: TGTGCCAGCAGCCAAGCTCCCCCGCCGGGACTAGCGGTCTTAGATGAGCAGTTCTTC. As protein: CASSQAPPPGLAVLDEQFF.

CDR3 protein: CASSFDRDRAYEQYF. CDR3 bases: TGTGCCAGCAGTTTCGACCGGGACAGGGCCTACGAGCAGTACTTC. V gene TRBV2 combines with J gene TRBJ2-7; 9 bases map to TRBD1. Germline CDR1 reads SNHLY; CDR2 reads FYNNEI. J lost 2 bases, V lost 5 bases, and 7 bases had no gene match. This CDR3 region has 15 residues.

The chain recombines TRBV5-8 with TRBJ1-5, with a possible D match to TRBD1 (6 bases). This CDR3 region has 16 residues. Germline CDR1 and CDR2: SGHTS and YDEGEE. The germline V and J ends were trimmed by 5 bases and 6 bases, with 21 bases remaining between them. As DNA, the CDR3 is TGTGCCAGCAGGGTTACAGGGAGGGAACCTAGTCAGCCCCAGCATTTT. This codes for CASRVTGREPSQPQHF.

V usage is TRBV2 and J usage is TRBJ1-4, with 8 bases identical to TRBD1. The CDR3 spans 15 residues. J lost 7 bases, V lost 2 bases, and 6 bases had no gene match. Germline V gene data show CDR1 as SNHLY and CDR2 as FYNNEI. The CDR3 DNA reads TGTGCCAGCAGTGAAACGAGGACAGGGAGTGAAAAACTGTTTTTT. This encodes CASSETRTGSEKLFF.

The V call is TRBV11-1, the J call TRBJ2-5; 8 positions match TRBD2. The CDR3 is 16 residues long. The germline V gene has CDR1 SGHAT and CDR2 FQDESV (reference sequence). Losses at the gene ends were 2 bases for V and 4 bases for J; bases not matched to a gene: 9. CDR3 nucleotides: TGTGCCAGCAGCTTACAGGGAGCGGGAGACGGAGAGACCCAGTACTTC. Its protein is CASSLQGAGDGETQYF.

This clone was seen only a few times. V gene TRBV10-3 combines with J gene TRBJ2-7; TRBD2 matches 10 bases. The germline gives CDR1 ENHRY, CDR2 SYGVKD. With V trimmed by 10 bases and J by 3 bases, 12 bases remained unmatched. This CDR3 region has 15 residues. CDR3 protein: CASRAGTSGVYEQYF. The CDR3 DNA sequence: TGTGCCAGCCGGGCCGGAACTAGCGGGGTCTACGAGCAGTACTTC.

The chain has TRBV21-1 and TRBJ2-1; TRBD2 is taken as the D call from the table, unchecked against the DNA. TRBV21-1 is a pseudogene segment. This CDR3 spans 13 amino acids. The CDR3 is CASSKKAGNEQFF. DNA of the CDR3: TGTGCCAGCAGCAAGAAAGCCGGGAATGAGCAGTTCTTC.

The V gene is TRBV7-9, the J gene TRBJ1-1, with D tentatively TRBD1 (6 bases). The CDR3 contains 15 residues. Germline V gives CDR1 SEHNR, CDR2 FQNEAQ (reference sequence). V gave up 7 bases and J gave up 4 bases, with 19 bases separating them. DNA of the CDR3: TGTGCCAGCAACGCGGAGGGGGGGTTGCCCACTGAAGCTTTCTTT. This encodes CASNAEGGLPTEAFF.

The chain recombines TRBV9 with TRBJ2-2; perhaps TRBD2 as D (5 bases). This CDR3 region has 15 residues. Germline V gives CDR1 SGDLS, CDR2 YYNGEE. V lost 1 base to trimming and J lost 4 bases, with 11 bases between them. The CDR3 spells CASSVWVRGTGELFF. In DNA form, the CDR3 reads TGTGCCAGCAGCGTATGGGTTCGGGGCACCGGGGAGCTGTTTTTT.

In DNA, the CDR3 is TGTGCCAGCAGCTTGGAGGCAATCGGGTATGGCTACACCTTC. Residues: CASSLEAIGYGYTF. The chain couples TRBV5-6 to TRBJ1-2; D remains ambiguous. Germline V gene sequence: CDR1 SGHDT, CDR2 YYEEEE. CDR3 length: 14 residues. V lost 0 bases and J 5 bases, leaving 11 bases between the germline ends. Complete variable domain (other parts from reference TRBV5-6 and TRBJ1-2): DAGVTQSPTHLIKTRGQQVTLRCSPKSGHDTVSWYQQALGQGPQFIFQYYEEEERQRGNFPDRFSGHQFPNYSSELNVNALLLGDSALYLCASSLEAIGYGYTFGSGTRLTVV.

This clone showed up just a few times. As DNA, the CDR3 is TGTGCCAGCAGTTACGGATCGCGAGCGGGAGTCTACGAGCAGTACTTC. It specifies CASSYGSRAGVYEQYF. The chain is built from TRBV6-5 and TRBJ2-7, with TRBD2 matching over 8 bases. The CDR3 is made up of 16 amino acids. CDR1 is MNHEY, CDR2 SVGAGI, per germline. With V trimmed by 2 bases and J by 3 bases, 9 bases remained unmatched.

V gene TRBV6-1 combines with J gene TRBJ2-7, with D unclear. The CDR3 length is 13 residues. CDR1 and CDR2 from the germline V gene are MNHNS and SASEGT. V lost 6 bases to trimming and J lost 5 bases, with 14 bases between them. The CDR3 loop is CASRGSVRDEQYF. DNA for the CDR3: TGTGCCAGCAGAGGAAGTGTACGGGACGAGCAGTACTTC.

This sequence joins TRBV7-9 and TRBJ2-5; tentative D call: TRBD1 (6 bases). V lost 1 base and J 5 bases, leaving 14 bases between the germline ends. The CDR3 runs 15 residues. CDR1 is SEHNR, CDR2 FQNEAQ, per germline (reference sequence). The CDR3 loop is CASSLGQALGETQYF. CDR3 nucleotides: TGTGCCAGCAGCTTAGGACAGGCCCTAGGGGAGACCCAGTACTTC.

V gene TRBV27 combines with J gene TRBJ2-5; D is perhaps TRBD1 (6 bases). The germline V gene has CDR1 MNHEY and CDR2 SMNVEV (reference sequence). The length of the CDR3 is 14 residues. With 0 bases removed from V and 2 bases from J, the gap between germline ends came to 7 bases. This CDR3 is CASSLSTGQETQYF. As DNA, the CDR3 is TGTGCCAGCAGTTTATCGACAGGTCAAGAGACCCAGTACTTC.

The chain combines TRBV4-1 with TRBJ1-4; TRBD1 might be the D (5 bases). The CDR3 consists of 14 residues. V lost 0 bases and J lost 8, with 10 bases in between. The germline V gene encodes CDR1 MGHRA and CDR2 YSYEKL. The CDR3 here is CASSQEQGWEKLFF. For the CDR3, the DNA is TGCGCCAGCAGCCAAGAGCAGGGATGGGAAAAACTGTTTTTT.

The chain links TRBV5-1 to TRBJ1-1; perhaps TRBD1 as D (5 bases). Trimming left V 5 bases short and J 3 bases short, with 14 bases between. The CDR3 is made up of 14 amino acids. Per germline, CDR1 SGHRS and CDR2 YFSETQ. The CDR3 coding sequence is TGCGCCAGCAGTTTCCGTATAGGGGACACTGAAGCTTTCTTT. It specifies CASSFRIGDTEAFF. The full variable domain, in which reference TRBV5-1 and TRBJ1-1 provide the parts outside the CDR3, is KAGVTQTPRYLIKTRGQQVTLSCSPISGHRSVSWYQQTPGQGLQFLFEYFSETQRNKGNFPGRFSGRQFSNSRSEMNVSTLELGDSALYLCASSFRIGDTEAFFGQGTRLTVV.

This clone was counted between two and nine times. The chain links TRBV2 to TRBJ2-3, with D possibly matching TRBD1 (5 bases). Trimming took 6 bases from V and 9 from J, leaving 13 bases between them. The germline V gene encodes CDR1 SNHLY and CDR2 FYNNEI. The CDR3 consists of 12 residues. The CDR3 nucleotides are TGTGCCAGCAGGGGGCCTACTGGGACGCAGTATTTT. As protein: CASRGPTGTQYF.

V is TRBV13 and J is TRBJ2-5; 11 nucleotides agree with TRBD2. CDR1 PRHDT and CDR2 FYEKMQ come from the germline V gene (reference sequence). Unmatched junction bases numbered 7, after V lost 5 bases and J lost 5 bases. There are 15 residues in the CDR3. CDR3 DNA: TGTGCCAGCAGCATTCGACTAGCGGGAACGGAGACCCAGTACTTC. This sequence encodes CASSIRLAGTETQYF.

This chain joins TRBV5-1 and TRBJ1-1; TRBD1 is a possible D gene (6 bases). The CDR3 consists of 14 residues. The V gene lost 2 bases and the J gene lost 4 bases, with 12 bases spanning the gap. Looked up from germline, CDR1 is SGHRS and CDR2 is YFSETQ. The CDR3 loop is CASSLVNRATEAFF. In DNA, the CDR3 is TGCGCCAGCAGCTTAGTCAACAGGGCCACTGAAGCTTTCTTT.

In regard to this clone: One end of the junction fails to match germline, which may point to a read error. The chain employs TRBV7-7 and TRBJ2-5; D is uncertain. Germline CDR1 is SSHAT and CDR2 is FNYEAQ (reference sequence). This CDR3 region has 13 residues. The CDR3, as DNA: TGTGCTAGCAGCCCTGACATACAAGAGACCCAGTACTTC. It specifies CASSPDIQETQYF.

The chain has TRBV7-2 and TRBJ1-2; D is perhaps TRBD1 (6 bases). Trimming left V 5 bases short and J 3 bases short, with 13 bases between. CDR1 is SGHTA and CDR2 is FQGNSA in the germline V gene. The CDR3 is 14 residues long. CDR3 sequence (DNA): TGTGCCAGCAGCCCCAGAGGGGGGGACTATGGCTACACCTTC. Translated: CASSPRGGDYGYTF.

The chain employs TRBV6-6 and TRBJ2-1; a possible D gene is TRBD2 (5 bases). Trimming took off 10 bases at V and 3 bases at J, with 16 bases between the two ends. Germline lookup yields CDR1 MNHNY and CDR2 SVGAGI (reference sequence). The CDR3 covers 14 residues. CDR3 sequence (DNA): TGTGCCACCCTTCTGGCGGGCCACTACAATGAGCAGTTCTTC. Translating it yields CATLLAGHYNEQFF.

The V and J genes are TRBV4-2 and TRBJ2-3; 8 bases are shared with TRBD2. The CDR3 is 17 amino acids. V shed 4 bases, J shed 2 bases, and the junction held 11 bases outside the gene matches. Germline V gene sequence: CDR1 LGHNA, CDR2 YNFKEQ. CDR3: CASSLSGKREITDTQYF. The CDR3 coding sequence is TGTGCCAGCAGCCTGTCGGGGAAGCGGGAGATCACAGATACGCAGTATTTT.

V gene TRBV7-2 combines with J gene TRBJ2-7; TRBD1 matches at 8 bases. This CDR3 is built from 14 residues. Trimming took 3 bases from V and 4 from J; bases not matched to a gene: 5. The V gene's germline CDR1 is SGHTA and CDR2 FQGNSA. The DNA of the CDR3 is TGTGCCAGCAGCTTCCGGGACAGGATGTACGAGCAGTACTTC. Translating it yields CASSFRDRMYEQYF.

This chain joins TRBV6-1 and TRBJ1-5; D not resolved. Germline V CDR1 and CDR2: MNHNS, SASEGT. CDR3 size: 14 residues. V gave up 7 bases and J gave up 7 bases, with 17 bases separating them. CDR3 nucleotide sequence: TGTGCCAGCATCCTTCGACTTGGCGGACAGCCCCAGCATTTT. Translation gives CASILRLGGQPQHF.

The rearrangement links TRBV21-1 to TRBJ2-1; TRBD2, the D gene given by the table, was not confirmed from the DNA. TRBV21-1 is noted as a pseudogene. The CDR3 is made up of 15 amino acids. This CDR3 reads CASSPRCGDYNEQFF. The CDR3 DNA is TGTGCCAGCAGCCCCCGCTGCGGGGATTACAATGAGCAGTTCTTC.

This clone has only one observation. This chain uses TRBV19 with TRBJ2-3, with 9 bases identical to TRBD2. CDR1 and CDR2 (germline): LNHDA, SQIVND (reference sequence). Trimming cost V 1 base and J 0 bases; bases outside gene matches: 2. The CDR3 has 16 residues. The CDR3 sequence is CASSIGLAASTDTQYF. DNA for the CDR3: TGTGCCAGTAGTATAGGACTAGCGGCTAGCACAGATACGCAGTATTTT.

V and J are TRBV14 and TRBJ2-1, with a weak D call TRBD2 (7 bases). In germline, CDR1 is SGHDN, CDR2 FVKESK. This CDR3 comprises 17 residues. Deletions cut 1 base from V and 0 bases from J, with 13 bases between. CDR3 protein: CASSQGGGPSSYNEQFF. The CDR3, as DNA: TGTGCCAGCAGCCAAGGGGGGGGCCCTAGCTCCTACAATGAGCAGTTCTTC.